Listed below are T cell receptor beta chains from one sample, sequenced in a study of blood T cell repertoires in COVID-19. Using immunoSEQ multiplex PCR, the repertoire was profiled, and TCRdb retains in-frame clones only, with some absent. This repertoire shows hundreds of thousands of clones, approximately 88% found once; its top ten account for roughly 6.8%. Specimen: peripheral blood. The source of these receptors is a woman in her 30s with COVID-19, enrolled during active disease. Both conserved end residues are part of each CDR3. The order of the fields is clone size, J gene, V gene, D gene, CDR3 protein. The D gene is left open where the match is weak. For some rows the clone size is stated as once, few or many, or as a class when expanded; others skip it.

>NA|TRBJ2-1|TRBV11-3|TRBD1
CASSLGDRGYDEQFF
>NA|TRBJ2-5|TRBV27|NA
CASSLRVVEVETQYF
>NA|TRBJ1-4|TRBV19|TRBD1
CASRTGGDEKLFF
>NA|TRBJ2-4|TRBV7-2|TRBD1
CASSSDRELNIQYF
>NA|TRBJ2-1|TRBV5-1|TRBD1
CASSPQGATYNEQFF
>NA|TRBJ1-6|TRBV6-4|TRBD1
CASSATGNNSPLHF
>NA|TRBJ2-7|TRBV6-1|TRBD1
CASSETAGGYEQYF
>NA|TRBJ1-1|TRBV4-3|TRBD1
CASAGTENTEAFF
>NA|TRBJ2-1|TRBV2|TRBD2
CASSSWGGEHEQFF
>NA|TRBJ2-4|TRBV29-1|NA
CSVGSWGPAKNIQYF
>NA|TRBJ2-4|TRBV7-2|TRBD2
CASSPPARGGVKNIQYF
>NA|TRBJ2-1|TRBV11-1|TRBD2
CASSLGLGDYYNEQFF
>NA|TRBJ1-2|TRBV19|TRBD1
CASTRQGDYGYTF
>NA|TRBJ1-1|TRBV3-1/TRBV3-2|NA
CASSQVSGVAFF
>NA|TRBJ1-5|TRBV2|NA
CASTLTANDNQPQHF
>NA|TRBJ2-3|TRBV5-4|TRBD2
CASSQSGSRSTDTQYF
>NA|TRBJ1-5|TRBV4-2|NA
CASSQVVAAGEQHF
>NA|TRBJ1-6|TRBV12-3/TRBV12-4|NA
CASSFQGYSPLHF
>NA|TRBJ1-2|TRBV14|NA
CASSETGRYGYTF
>NA|TRBJ2-6|TRBV19|NA
CASRNTAGANVLTF
>NA|TRBJ2-4|TRBV2|TRBD2
CASGASGGAPPGIQYF
>NA|TRBJ1-5|TRBV24-1|NA
CAPGGGAGSNQPQHF
>NA|TRBJ1-2|TRBV7-8|NA
CASSLAHGNYGYTF
>NA|TRBJ1-3|TRBV7-6|NA
CASSLSIRPRAGNTIYF
>NA|TRBJ2-5|TRBV24-1|TRBD1
CATGTGTGVGQYF
>NA|TRBJ2-1|TRBV2|TRBD2
CASSEVAGEVWDEQFF
>NA|TRBJ2-3|TRBV4-1|NA
CASSQDLRRHKETDTQYF
>NA|TRBJ1-5|TRBV28|NA
CASNRRRGFQPQHF
>NA|TRBJ2-1|TRBV30|NA
CAWSASGGSYNEQFF
>NA|TRBJ1-1|TRBV7-2|NA
CASSYSTGLNTEAFF
>NA|TRBJ1-3|TRBV27|NA
CASSRASGNTIYF
>NA|TRBJ1-2|TRBV10-3|TRBD1
CATRDRLAIYGYTF
>NA|TRBJ2-3|TRBV24-1|TRBD2
CATRAGGTDTQYF
>NA|TRBJ1-2|TRBV6-1|NA
CASSEADSSNYGYTF
>NA|TRBJ1-2|TRBV2|TRBD1
CASSRDRGDYGYTF
>once|TRBJ1-2|TRBV6-5|TRBD1
CASSYGQAYGYTF
>NA|TRBJ2-1|TRBV2|NA
CASSEGNPPGHEQFF
>NA|TRBJ1-4|TRBV24-1|TRBD1
CATSDPPGQGQGEKLFF
>NA|TRBJ2-1|TRBV9|TRBD2
CASSATGTSASNEQFF
>NA|TRBJ1-5|TRBV15|NA
CATSGPGVNQPQHF
>NA|TRBJ1-5|TRBV6-5|NA
CASSYSRVAVEPQHF
>NA|TRBJ1-3|TRBV7-2|NA
CASSLSGTHGGNTIYF
>NA|TRBJ2-2|TRBV2|TRBD1
CASSVQGAVGELFF
>NA|TRBJ1-1|TRBV11-2|TRBD1
CASSLQGARWDTEAFF
>NA|TRBJ2-5|TRBV18|TRBD2
CASSPSSGGETQYF